The clone carrying this T cell receptor (beta chain) was picked up many times. Trimming shortened V by 6 bases and J by 5 bases, and 12 bases separated the two germline ends. This CDR3 has 13 amino acids. CDR1 is SGHTA and CDR2 is FQGNSA in the germline V gene. The data are from a study of blood T cells in healthy people across ages. For the second PCR, which ran for 7 to 11 cycles, a sample-barcoded 5' primer and a J-beta primer mix were used. Each sample yielded at least 2.5 million CDR3-containing paired-end reads. Each CDR3 protein gets one entry after TCRdb re-called the 5' RACE reads with MiXCR. Here the sample spans hundreds of thousands of distinct CDR3 sequences, 29% being singletons.

The rearrangement uses TRBV7-2 and TRBJ2-3; D gene unclear. Sequencing input: blood. This TCR was recovered from a woman of 80 years or more in good health. The CDR3 nucleotides read TGTGCCAGCAGTCCCTCGGTGCTAGATACGCAGTATTTT. This translates into CASSPSVLDTQYF.